The 32 T cell receptor beta chains below come from one sample, sequenced in a study of PD-1 blockade in classical Hodgkin lymphoma. Produced via immunoSEQ multiplex PCR; TCRdb's table is partial and in-frame only. The repertoire holds about 26,000 clones, around 67% seen once, with 12% in the top ten. Following autologous stem cell transplantation, relapse occurred in every patient, and exposure to brentuximab vedotin varied. Sequenced material: peripheral blood mononuclear cells (PBMCs), taken before the second cycle of nivolumab. These receptors were collected from a human donor with classical Hodgkin lymphoma.

The chain employs TRBV2 and TRBJ2-5, with 9 bases that match TRBD1. V was pared by 6 bases and J by 5 bases, with 7 bases of the junction left unmatched. CDR3 length: 14 amino acids. Per the germline V gene, CDR1 is SNHLY and CDR2 is FYNNEI. CDR3 sequence: CASSPDRGGETQYF. The CDR3 DNA reads as TGTGCCAGCAGCCCGGACAGGGGAGGTGAGACCCAGTACTTC.

This clone has just a few counts. J is TRBJ1-1 and V is TRBV7-8; TRBD1 might be the D (5 bases). The V gene's germline CDR1 is SGHVS and CDR2 FQNEAQ. Trimming took off 5 bases at V and 1 base at J, with 11 bases between the two ends. The CDR3 spans 14 residues. The CDR3 loop reads CASSVRDGNTEAFF. DNA of the CDR3: TGTGCCAGCAGCGTCCGGGACGGGAACACTGAAGCTTTCTTT.

The rearrangement joins TRBV7-2 to TRBJ2-1; 8 bases match TRBD2. This CDR3 has 16 residues. V lost 1 base and J lost 4; bases outside the gene matches: 6. Per the germline V gene, CDR1 is SGHTA and CDR2 is FQGNSA. The CDR3 DNA is TGTGCCAGCAGCTTAGGGCGAGCGGGAGTATACAATGAGCAGTTCTTC. Its translation: CASSLGRAGVYNEQFF.

The chain combines TRBV19 with TRBJ1-5; D uncertain. V gave up 0 bases and J gave up 3 bases, with 9 bases separating them. The germline V gene has CDR1 LNHDA and CDR2 SQIVND (reference sequence). The CDR3 is made up of 15 amino acids. CDR3 bases: TGTGCCAGTAGTATAGATCACAGAATCAATCAGCCCCAGCATTTT. Its translation is CASSIDHRINQPQHF.

The chain employs TRBV10-1 and TRBJ2-5; no clear D gene. V dropped 8 bases and J dropped 1 base, with 8 bases sitting between them. The germline V gene encodes CDR1 WNHNN and CDR2 SYGVQD (reference sequence). The CDR3 consists of 12 residues. DNA of the CDR3: TGCGCCAGCGGATACAGCCAAGAGACCCAGTACTTC. It translates to CASGYSQETQYF.

The chain is built from TRBV6-6 and TRBJ2-7; D is unresolved. Germline values: CDR1 MNHNY, CDR2 SVGAGI (reference sequence). The ends were cut back, 4 bases at V and 6 bases at J, with 10 bases in the middle. This CDR3 is built from 12 residues. The CDR3 here is CASSSMVFEQYF. The CDR3 DNA follows: TGTGCCAGCAGTTCCATGGTCTTCGAGCAGTACTTC.

The rearrangement links TRBV11-1 to TRBJ2-5; a possible D gene is TRBD2 (7 bases). The CDR3 is 16 residues long. Trimming stripped 5 bases from V and 5 bases from J, with 21 bases between. Germline-derived CDR1 and CDR2 are SGHAT and FQDESV (reference sequence). CDR3 protein: CASSERGSPGGETQYF. The CDR3 nucleotides read TGTGCCAGCAGCGAGCGGGGATCCCCTGGGGGCGAGACCCAGTACTTC.

The chain couples TRBV6-5 to TRBJ1-6, with D possibly being TRBD1 (5 bases). This CDR3 has 15 amino acids. CDR1 is MNHEY and CDR2 is SVGAGI in the germline V gene. Trimming took 5 bases from V and 9 from J, leaving 17 bases between them. The CDR3 loop is CASSPGQGAPSPLHF. Here the CDR3 DNA reads TGTGCCAGCAGTCCTGGGCAAGGGGCGCCTTCACCCCTCCACTTT.

The chain couples TRBV10-3 to TRBJ1-6; D perhaps matches TRBD1 (6 bases). Trimming took 8 bases from V and 7 from J, leaving 15 bases between them. CDR1 is ENHRY, CDR2 SYGVKD, per germline. The CDR3 consists of 14 residues. The CDR3 protein is CAIGGAGLNSPLHF. CDR3 coding DNA: TGTGCCATCGGGGGGGCAGGGTTGAATTCACCCCTCCACTTT.

V gene TRBV19 combines with J gene TRBJ1-2; tentative D call: TRBD1 (6 bases). V lost 7 bases and J 4 bases, leaving 19 bases between the germline ends. There are 15 residues in the CDR3. Germline V lookup: CDR1 LNHDA, CDR2 SQIVND (reference sequence). This CDR3 is CASNDLQGGGYGYTF. CDR3 bases: TGTGCCAGTAACGATTTACAAGGGGGTGGCTATGGCTACACCTTC.

The chain is built from TRBV19 and TRBJ2-3; no reliable D call. CDR3 size: 11 residues. The germline gives CDR1 LNHDA, CDR2 SQIVND (reference sequence). Trimming stripped 8 bases from V and 6 bases from J, with 9 bases between. The CDR3 region has the DNA TGTGCCAGTCAGACGGTGGATACGCAGTATTTT. Translation gives CASQTVDTQYF.

The chain couples TRBV29-1 to TRBJ2-3; 8 nucleotides match TRBD1. V lost 6 bases to trimming and J lost 4 bases; unmatched junction nucleotides: 6. Germline CDR1 and CDR2: SQVTM and ANQGSEA. The CDR3 spans 13 residues. The CDR3 loop reads CSVGQVRPDTQYF. The DNA of the CDR3 is TGCAGCGTGGGACAGGTTCGGCCAGATACGCAGTATTTT.

CDR3 DNA sequence: TGTGCCAGCAGTTACGGGGGCGCGAGCAATCAGCCCCAGCATTTT. It is translated as CASSYGGASNQPQHF. This chain joins TRBV27 and TRBJ1-5, with D tentatively TRBD1 (6 bases). Trimming left V 4 bases short and J 1 base short, with 11 bases between. This CDR3 has 15 amino acids. Germline V gene data show CDR1 as MNHEY and CDR2 as SMNVEV (reference sequence).

This chain joins TRBV7-2 and TRBJ2-7; D is unclear. Germline V lookup: CDR1 SGHTA, CDR2 FQGNSA. This CDR3 region has 15 residues. The ends were cut back, 4 bases at V and 5 bases at J, with 18 bases in the middle. The DNA of the CDR3 is TGTGCCAGCAGCTCCCGGAGCATGATGGGTAACGAGCAGTACTTC. This gives the protein CASSSRSMMGNEQYF.

V usage is TRBV6-5 and J usage is TRBJ2-7; no firm D call. V dropped 4 bases and J dropped 0 bases, with 10 bases sitting between them. Germline CDR1 MNHEY, CDR2 SVGAGI. The CDR3 contains 14 residues. The CDR3 nucleotides are TGTGCCAGCAGTTCGGACCCTAGCTCCTACGAGCAGTACTTC. This translates into CASSSDPSSYEQYF.

By frequency in the sample, this clone is medium-sized (0.01 to 0.1%). This sequence joins TRBV7-2 and TRBJ2-1; D possibly corresponds to TRBD1 (6 bases). Per germline, CDR1 SGHTA and CDR2 FQGNSA. V shed 5 bases and J shed 16 bases, with 21 bases lying between them. The CDR3 loop spans 13 amino acids. The CDR3 coding sequence is TGTGCCAGCAGCCCCCCCCGACTTCCCAGGGGATTCTTC. Amino acid sequence: CASSPPRLPRGFF.

This chain uses TRBV10-3 with TRBJ2-7, with TRBD2 matching 10 bases. Germline-derived CDR1 and CDR2 are ENHRY and SYGVKD. The V and J ends lost 4 bases and 6 bases, in that order; junction bases with no gene match: 6. The CDR3 loop spans 14 amino acids. The CDR3: CAISVMSGRGEQYF. In DNA, the CDR3 is TGTGCCATCAGTGTTATGAGCGGGAGGGGCGAGCAGTACTTC.

The V and J genes are TRBV19 and TRBJ2-2; D might be TRBD1 (6 bases). Germline V gives CDR1 LNHDA, CDR2 SQIVND (reference sequence). The germline V and J ends were trimmed by 2 bases and 5 bases, with 6 bases remaining between them. This CDR3 is built from 13 residues. CDR3 coding DNA: TGTGCCAGTAGTATACAGGGGACCGGGGAGCTGTTTTTT. This sequence encodes CASSIQGTGELFF.

Concerning this clone: An end of the junction differs from the germline gene, which may be a read error. The chain carries TRBV5-1 and TRBJ2-7; D is undetermined. CDR3 length equals 12 residues. Germline CDR1 SGHRS, CDR2 YFSETQ. CDR3: CASSWGSYEQYF. The DNA of the CDR3 is TGTGCCAGCAGCTGGGGCTCCTACGAGCAGTACTTC.

The rearrangement uses TRBV30 and TRBJ1-2; 7 positions match TRBD1. The CDR3 extends over 13 amino acids. The V gene's germline CDR1 is GTSNPN and CDR2 SVGIG (reference sequence). With 3 bases clipped from V and 3 bases from J, the junction kept 4 bases outside the gene matches. This chain's CDR3 is CAWSGDSYYGYTF. DNA of the CDR3: TGTGCCTGGAGCGGGGACAGCTACTATGGCTACACCTTC.

On this clone itself: At one end, the junction sequence differs from germline, possibly due to a read error. V gene TRBV6-5 combines with J gene TRBJ2-7, with 8 bases that match TRBD1. CDR1 is MNHEY and CDR2 is SVGAGI in the germline V gene. This CDR3 has 12 residues. CDR3 in amino acids: CASSHAGTGAFF. The CDR3 nucleotides read TGTGCCAGCAGCCACGCCGGGACAGGCGCTTTCTTC.

V is TRBV9 and J is TRBJ2-1, with 9 nucleotides matching TRBD2. The germline V gene encodes CDR1 SGDLS and CDR2 YYNGEE. The trim removed 3 bases at V and 6 bases at J, leaving 10 bases unmatched. The CDR3 has 16 residues. DNA for the CDR3: TGTGCCAGCAGCGCCGGAGGACTAGCGCAACTCAATGAGCAGTTCTTC. It translates to CASSAGGLAQLNEQFF.

The rearrangement joins TRBV7-3 to TRBJ2-3; 14 bases line up with TRBD2. The CDR3 covers 18 residues. Trimming at V came to 5 bases and at J to 4 bases, leaving 11 bases not matched to a gene. The germline V gene has CDR1 SGHTA and CDR2 FQGTGA. The CDR3 DNA follows: TGTGCCAGCAGCGGGACTAGCGGGAGCTCTTTAAGTCCAGATACGCAGTATTTT. Encoded protein: CASSGTSGSSLSPDTQYF.

The chain employs TRBV4-3 and TRBJ2-7; D might be TRBD1 or TRBD2, each matching 5 bases. The CDR3 is 15 amino acids. Germline lookup yields CDR1 LGHNA and CDR2 YSLEER. V was pared by 0 bases and J by 6 bases, with 15 bases between. The CDR3 DNA follows: TGCGCCAGCAGCCAAGATTTCCGGGACGGGGTCGAGCAGTACTTC. This sequence encodes CASSQDFRDGVEQYF.

This chain connects TRBV28 to TRBJ2-1; a weak D match, TRBD2 (5 bases). CDR1 and CDR2 (germline): MDHEN, SYDVKM. The CDR3 sequence is 17 residues long. V was shortened by 5 bases and J by 0 bases, with 17 bases between the two germline ends. CDR3 sequence reads: CASSPHWTSSSYNEQFF. CDR3 DNA: TGTGCCAGCAGTCCACATTGGACTTCGTCCTCCTACAATGAGCAGTTCTTC.

This clone was counted a few times. The V call is TRBV7-2, the J call TRBJ2-2, with TRBD2 as a possible D gene (6 bases). The V gene's germline CDR1 is SGHTA and CDR2 FQGNSA. The CDR3 loop spans 18 amino acids. V was cut by 2 bases and J by 5 bases, with 21 bases left in between. CDR3 sequence reads: CASSLRGEARLGTGELFF. CDR3 sequence (DNA): TGTGCCAGCAGCTTAAGAGGGGAGGCCCGTCTAGGGACCGGGGAGCTGTTTTTT.

In regard to this clone: Additional DNA sequences in this sample encode the identical CDR3. The chain employs TRBV5-6 and TRBJ2-7; D uncertain. V lost 0 bases, J lost 4 bases, and 2 bases lay in between. Germline V gives CDR1 SGHDT, CDR2 YYEEEE. There are 11 residues in the CDR3. The CDR3 reads CASSLGYEQYF. Here the CDR3 DNA reads TGTGCCAGCAGCTTGGGGTACGAGCAGTACTTC. Full variable domain (remainder filled in from reference TRBV5-6 and TRBJ2-7): DAGVTQSPTHLIKTRGQQVTLRCSPKSGHDTVSWYQQALGQGPQFIFQYYEEEERQRGNFPDRFSGHQFPNYSSELNVNALLLGDSALYLCASSLGYEQYFGPGTRLTVT.

This clone has just one count. The chain employs TRBV18 and TRBJ2-2, with unresolved D. Germline assignment: CDR1 KGHSH and CDR2 LQKENI. The CDR3 runs to 17 residues. The V end was cut by 0 bases, the J end by 1 base, with 12 bases between. The CDR3 loop is CASSPPTSTLNTGELFF. For the CDR3, the DNA is TGTGCCAGCTCACCACCTACAAGCACCTTGAACACCGGGGAGCTGTTTTTT.

This clone was detected a few times. The V and J genes are TRBV4-2 and TRBJ2-3; 10 bases match TRBD2. Germline-derived CDR1 and CDR2 are LGHNA and YNFKEQ. This CDR3 is built from 16 residues. V shed 4 bases and J 2 bases; nucleotides not matched to a gene: 6. CDR3 sequence (DNA): TGTGCCAGCAGCCCCCGCCTAGCGGGAGACACAGATACGCAGTATTTT. It is translated as CASSPRLAGDTDTQYF.

This rearrangement joins TRBV7-9 to TRBJ2-3, with 13 nucleotides matching TRBD2. Unmatched junction bases numbered 4, after V lost 5 bases and J lost 2 bases. This CDR3 has 16 amino acids. Per the germline V gene, CDR1 is SEHNR and CDR2 is FQNEAQ (reference sequence). The CDR3 DNA follows: TGTGCCAGCAGCGGGGGACTAGCGGGATTCACAGATACGCAGTATTTT. Translated: CASSGGLAGFTDTQYF.

The V and J genes are TRBV4-3 and TRBJ2-7; D is unresolved. The CDR3 consists of 14 residues. Trimming pared 0 bases from V and 12 bases from J, leaving 18 bases between. Germline-derived CDR1 and CDR2 are LGHNA and YSLEER. CDR3 protein: CASSQDPDLSPVYF. The CDR3 DNA reads as TGCGCCAGCAGCCAAGATCCCGACTTATCCCCTGTGTACTTC.

This clone was seen only a few times. The V call is TRBV10-3, the J call TRBJ2-2; 7 nucleotides agree with TRBD1. V shed 5 bases, J shed 6 bases, and the junction held 18 bases outside the gene matches. This CDR3 has 18 amino acids. Germline values: CDR1 ENHRY, CDR2 SYGVKD. CDR3 in amino acids: CAISLDRPWASFAGELFF. The CDR3 nucleotides read TGTGCCATCAGTCTGGACAGGCCCTGGGCTAGTTTCGCCGGGGAGCTGTTTTTT.